Sequencing of this T cell receptor (beta chain) was carried out in a study of blood T cell repertoires in COVID-19. The germline V gene encodes CDR1 SGHRS and CDR2 YFSETQ. V was pared by 0 bases and J by 9 bases, with 13 bases between. The CDR3 loop spans 14 amino acids. Repertoires were generated with immunoSEQ multiplex PCR, while TCRdb's copy carries only in-frame clones and drops some. Here the sample spans a few hundred thousand clones, 85% to 90% being singletons. Sample: peripheral blood. The rearrangement links TRBV5-1 to TRBJ2-4; D might be TRBD1 (5 bases). This sequence originates from a man aged 55 to 69 with acute or convalescent COVID-19. Here the CDR3 DNA reads TGCGCCAGCAGCTTGGTGGTGGGGCCCGCCATTCAGTACTTC. Residues: CASSLVVGPAIQYF. The whole variable domain, remainder taken from reference TRBV5-1 and TRBJ2-4, is KAGVTQTPRYLIKTRGQQVTLSCSPISGHRSVSWYQQTPGQGLQFLFEYFSETQRNKGNFPGRFSGRQFSNSRSEMNVSTLELGDSALYLCASSLVVGPAIQYFGAGTRLSVL.